The 22 T cell receptor beta chains below all came from one sample that was sequenced in a study of shared clonotypes between healthy human individuals. Selected positively for CCR7 and CD45RO-negative, naive CD8 cells excluded terminally differentiated effector memory CD45RA+ cells. The repertoire was sequenced with immunoSEQ multiplex PCR; TCRdb's copy has only in-frame clones and lacks some. This table has 1.5 million to 2.5 million clones, around 96% appearing once. The source material was naive CD8+ T cells sorted from blood. These receptor sequences come from a man aged 18 to 29 in good health.

J is TRBJ2-3 and V is TRBV13, with 9 bases that match TRBD2. The CDR3 is 16 amino acids. Germline CDR1 reads PRHDT; CDR2 reads FYEKMQ (reference sequence). Germline trimming cut 5 bases from V and 0 bases from J; bases unmatched to any gene: 6. The CDR3 bases are TGTGCCAGCAGCCTTCTCCTAGCGGGAAGCACAGATACGCAGTATTTT. Its protein is CASSLLLAGSTDTQYF. The whole variable domain, remainder taken from reference TRBV13 and TRBJ2-3, is AAGVIQSPRHLIKEKRETATLKCYPIPRHDTVYWYQQGPGQDPQFLISFYEKMQSDKGSIPDRFSAQQFSDYHSELNMSSLELGDSALYFCASSLLLAGSTDTQYFGPGTRLTVL.

CDR3 DNA sequence: TGTGCCTGGAGTGTAACCGGGGGCGAATCACCCCTCCACTTT. Translated, it gives CAWSVTGGESPLHF. The chain employs TRBV30 and TRBJ1-6; D possibly corresponds to TRBD1 (6 bases). The V end lost 0 bases, the J end lost 10 bases, and 13 bases lay between the germline ends. Germline lookup yields CDR1 GTSNPN and CDR2 SVGIG (reference sequence). The CDR3 runs 14 residues.

This chain links TRBV5-4 with TRBJ2-7; TRBD2 matches at 7 bases. Germline-derived CDR1 and CDR2 are SGHNT and YYREEE (reference sequence). The CDR3 runs 14 residues. Trimming took 0 bases from V and 2 from J; bases not matched to a gene: 2. The DNA for the CDR3 is TGTGCCAGCAGCTTGGGTAGCGGGCCCTACGAGCAGTACTTC. Protein sequence: CASSLGSGPYEQYF.

The V gene is TRBV15, the J gene TRBJ1-5; 8 bases line up with TRBD1. CDR3 length: 15 residues. Looked up from germline, CDR1 is LNHNV and CDR2 is YYDKDF (reference sequence). V gave up 3 bases and J gave up 3 bases; unmatched junction bases: 4. CDR3 amino acids: CATSSDRGPNQPQHF. The CDR3 region has the DNA TGTGCCACCAGCAGTGACAGGGGACCCAATCAGCCCCAGCATTTT.

The CDR3 sequence: CASSEALQGLGYEQYF. The CDR3 coding sequence is TGTGCCAGCAGTGAAGCGCTTCAGGGACTAGGGTACGAGCAGTACTTC. The V gene is TRBV2, the J gene TRBJ2-7; 8 nucleotides match TRBD2. The CDR3 has 16 residues. The trim removed 0 bases at V and 4 bases at J, leaving 8 bases unmatched. The V gene's germline CDR1 is SNHLY and CDR2 FYNNEI.

The V gene is TRBV6-6, the J gene TRBJ2-2, with 8 bases fitting TRBD2. Losses at the gene ends were 2 bases for V and 3 bases for J; bases not matched to a gene: 5. This CDR3 contains 16 residues. Per the germline V gene, CDR1 is MNHNY and CDR2 is SVGAGI (reference sequence). The CDR3 coding sequence is TGTGCCAGCAGTTACAAGCGGGAGTGGTACACCGGGGAGCTGTTTTTT. Translated, it gives CASSYKREWYTGELFF.

The chain combines TRBV30 with TRBJ1-6, with TRBD1 matching over 8 bases. This CDR3 region has 14 residues. Germline assignment: CDR1 GTSNPN and CDR2 SVGIG (reference sequence). The V segment lost 3 bases and the J segment 6 bases; nucleotides outside the gene matches: 4. The CDR3, as DNA: TGTGCCTGGAGCGGGGGGACAGGTAATTCACCCCTCCACTTT. This gives the protein CAWSGGTGNSPLHF.

Notes on this clone: Other DNA sequences of this sample code for an identical CDR3. The rearrangement joins TRBV2 to TRBJ1-5, with a tentative D call TRBD1 (6 bases). Between the trimmed V and J ends, which lost 1 base and 7 bases, there was a span of 11 bases. Germline V gene lookup returns CDR1 SNHLY and CDR2 FYNNEI. This CDR3 has 14 amino acids. Here the CDR3 reads CASSEEGGYQPQHF. CDR3 sequence (DNA): TGTGCCAGCAGTGAAGAAGGGGGGTACCAGCCCCAGCATTTT.

The chain has TRBV7-9 and TRBJ2-2; tentatively, D is TRBD1 or TRBD2 (5 bases each). The CDR3 contains 16 residues. V lost 5 bases, J lost 3 bases, and 16 bases lay in between. CDR1 SEHNR and CDR2 FQNEAQ come from the germline V gene (reference sequence). CDR3 loop: CASSGFWGKDTGELFF. In nucleotides, the CDR3 is TGTGCCAGCAGCGGTTTTTGGGGGAAGGACACCGGGGAGCTGTTTTTT.

This sequence joins TRBV11-2 and TRBJ2-1; no reliable D call. The germline gives CDR1 SGHAT, CDR2 FQNNGV. The CDR3 has 13 amino acids. Trimming cost V 3 bases and J 5 bases, with 8 bases left between them. As DNA, the CDR3 is TGTGCCAGCAGCTTGAGGAACCACAATGAGCAGTTCTTC. Amino acids: CASSLRNHNEQFF.

The chain has TRBV5-1 and TRBJ2-7; tentative D call: TRBD2 (6 bases). Germline V lookup: CDR1 SGHRS, CDR2 YFSETQ. CDR3 length: 15 amino acids. Trimming stripped 1 base from V and 0 bases from J, with 11 bases between. CDR3 loop: CASSLWDGSSYEQYF. DNA of the CDR3: TGCGCCAGCAGCTTGTGGGACGGGAGCTCCTACGAGCAGTACTTC.

Concerning this clone itself: Additional DNA sequences in this sample encode the identical CDR3. The V and J genes are TRBV9 and TRBJ2-1; D perhaps matches TRBD2 (7 bases). V was shortened by 0 bases and J by 7 bases, with 14 bases between the two germline ends. The CDR3 length is 15 residues. Looked up from germline, CDR1 is SGDLS and CDR2 is YYNGEE. CDR3 sequence reads: CASSVAGGLSNEQFF. The DNA for the CDR3 is TGTGCCAGCAGCGTAGCGGGGGGCCTTTCAAATGAGCAGTTCTTC.

V usage is TRBV5-4 and J usage is TRBJ2-2; the match to TRBD1 covers 7 bases. The CDR3 is 16 residues long. Germline trimming cut 0 bases from V and 7 bases from J; bases unmatched to any gene: 9. Germline V CDR1 and CDR2: SGHNT, YYREEE (reference sequence). The CDR3 loop reads CASSLDRGARVGELFF. In nucleotides, the CDR3 is TGTGCCAGCAGCTTGGACAGGGGCGCTAGGGTCGGGGAGCTGTTTTTT.

Remarks on this clone: The sample has other DNA sequences that encode this CDR3 too. The rearrangement links TRBV5-6 to TRBJ2-7; a weak D match, TRBD1 (6 bases). Trimming cost V 2 bases and J 3 bases, with 12 bases left between them. Germline V gene lookup returns CDR1 SGHDT and CDR2 YYEEEE. The CDR3 consists of 14 residues. The CDR3 sequence: CASSLSDRFYEQYF. DNA for the CDR3: TGTGCCAGCAGCTTATCGGACAGATTCTACGAGCAGTACTTC.

The chain couples TRBV7-2 to TRBJ2-3; D gene ambiguous. The length of the CDR3 is 14 residues. Trimming removed 5 bases at V and 3 bases at J, with 12 bases between. CDR1 is SGHTA and CDR2 is FQGNSA in the germline V gene. CDR3 protein: CASSISRTTDTQYF. CDR3 nucleotide sequence: TGTGCCAGCAGCATCTCCCGAACAACAGATACGCAGTATTTT. The complete variable domain, with remaining parts taken from reference TRBV7-2 and TRBJ2-3, reads GAGVSQSPSNKVTEKGKDVELRCDPISGHTALYWYRQSLGQGLEFLIYFQGNSAPDKSGLPSDRFSAERTGGSVSTLTIQRTQQEDSAVYLCASSISRTTDTQYFGPGTRLTVL.

The chain combines TRBV7-9 with TRBJ1-2; 8 bases map to TRBD1. The V gene end was trimmed by 1 base and the J gene end by 10 bases; junction bases not matched to a gene: 8. Germline assignment: CDR1 SEHNR and CDR2 FQNEAQ (reference sequence). CDR3 length: 14 residues. The CDR3 DNA reads TGTGCCAGCAGCTTAGAAAGGACAGGGTCATTCTACACCTTC. Its protein is CASSLERTGSFYTF.

The chain uses TRBV6-5 and TRBJ2-3, with TRBD2 identical over 10 bases. J gave up 4 bases and V 5 bases, and 3 bases lay outside the gene matches. Germline V CDR1 and CDR2: MNHEY, SVGAGI. This CDR3 has 14 amino acids. For the CDR3, the DNA is TGTGCCAGCAGTATTCTAGCGGGAGCAGATACGCAGTATTTT. Protein: CASSILAGADTQYF.

With regard to this clone: The identical CDR3 is also encoded by other nucleotide sequences in the sample. The V gene is TRBV10-3, the J gene TRBJ2-1; D possibly corresponds to TRBD1 (6 bases). Trimming stripped 0 bases from V and 9 bases from J, with 6 bases between. Germline V lookup: CDR1 ENHRY, CDR2 SYGVKD. CDR3 length equals 12 residues. Written as DNA, the CDR3 is TGTGCCATCAGTGAGTCAGGGGGTGAGCAGTTCTTC. It yields the protein CAISESGGEQFF.

V and J are TRBV29-1 and TRBJ2-7, with TRBD2 matching 15 bases. After removal of 6 bases from V and 2 bases from J, the junction contained 8 bases not matched to a gene. The CDR3 is 16 amino acids. From germline, CDR1 is SQVTM and CDR2 ANQGSEA. CDR3 loop: CSVGGGLAGGPYEQYF. The CDR3 DNA sequence: TGCAGCGTCGGAGGTGGACTAGCGGGAGGGCCCTACGAGCAGTACTTC.

Turning to this clone: Other DNA sequences in the sample encode the same CDR3. V gene TRBV30 combines with J gene TRBJ2-5; D gene ambiguous. V lost 0 bases and J lost 5, with 10 bases in between. The V gene's germline CDR1 is GTSNPN and CDR2 SVGIG (reference sequence). This CDR3 is built from 13 residues. CDR3 sequence (DNA): TGTGCCTGGAGTGTAGGCGGAGAGGAGACCCAGTACTTC. Protein: CAWSVGGEETQYF. The variable domain in full, completed from reference TRBV30 and TRBJ2-5, reads SQTIHQWPATLVQPVGSPLSLECTVEGTSNPNLYWYRQAAGRGLQLLFYSVGIGQISSEVPQNLSASRPQDRQFILSSKKLLLSDSGFYLCAWSVGGEETQYFGPGTRLLVL.

This chain links TRBV6-5 with TRBJ1-2, with 7 bases aligning to TRBD1. V shed 5 bases, J shed 9 bases, and the junction held 12 bases outside the gene matches. The CDR3 length is 14 residues. The germline gives CDR1 MNHEY, CDR2 SVGAGI. CDR3 sequence: CASSPLTGFGSYTF. The CDR3 DNA reads TGTGCCAGCAGTCCATTGACAGGGTTTGGAAGCTACACCTTC.

Points on this clone: Other DNA sequences in this sample translate to the same CDR3. V gene TRBV27 combines with J gene TRBJ2-3; D unclear. With 6 bases removed from V and 1 base from J, the gap between germline ends came to 8 bases. Germline-derived CDR1 and CDR2 are MNHEY and SMNVEV (reference sequence). The CDR3 length is 13 residues. The CDR3 nucleotides are TGTGCCAGCAGCCTTATGGGCACAGATACGCAGTATTTT. This encodes CASSLMGTDTQYF.